Presented here are 20 T cell receptor beta chains from one specimen sequenced in a study of human T cells and chemical hapten exposure. TCRdb ran MiXCR on the RACE reads and lists one entry per CDR3 protein. This sample has 50,000 to 70,000 distinct CDR3 sequences, with roughly 9.8% found just once. The time point denotes: pre-sensitization, week 0. The sample's treatment: therapeutic diphenylcyclopropenone sensitization with weekly scalp DPC. The material was whole blood, obtained in connection with sensitization to the hapten diphenylcyclopropenone (DPC). These TCRs come from a man aged 35-49 years with alopecia areata. Some clones in this sample may be carry-over from other donors' samples.

This clonotype occurred many times. The CDR3 here is CASTAKSETQYF. Written as DNA, the CDR3 is TGTGCCAGCACCGCCAAGTCAGAGACCCAGTACTTC. V is TRBV3-1 and J is TRBJ2-5; D is unresolved. This CDR3 contains 12 residues. V was clipped by 7 bases and J by 4 bases, with 10 bases between them. Germline CDR1 is LGHDT and CDR2 is YNNKEL (reference sequence).

V gene TRBV4-1 combines with J gene TRBJ2-7; D is undetermined. Deletions cut 0 bases from V and 1 base from J, with 13 bases between. CDR1 and CDR2 (germline): MGHRA, YSYEKL. The CDR3 covers 16 residues. Here the CDR3 DNA reads TGCGCCAGCAGCCAAGAACCGTACTGTCCGTCCTACGAGCAGTACTTC. Amino acids: CASSQEPYCPSYEQYF.

The genes are TRBV6-4 and TRBJ2-1, with D unresolved. The CDR3 covers 14 residues. Germline CDR1 and CDR2: MRHNA and SNTAGT. Trimming stripped 0 bases from V and 8 bases from J, with 11 bases between. CDR3 in DNA: TGTGCCAGCAGTGACTCGCGACCTTACGATGAGCAGTTCTTC. It is translated as CASSDSRPYDEQFF.

This clonotype was seen a few times. The V call is TRBV5-1, the J call TRBJ1-1; D possibly corresponds to TRBD1 (5 bases). The length of the CDR3 is 15 residues. Looked up from germline, CDR1 is SGHRS and CDR2 is YFSETQ. V gave up 4 bases and J gave up 6 bases, with 19 bases separating them. The CDR3 DNA is TGCGCCAGCAGCGAGATCCCAGGGCTCGGCGCTGAAGCTTTCTTT. Amino acids: CASSEIPGLGAEAFF.

This chain joins TRBV11-3 and TRBJ2-2; 7 bases fit TRBD1. Germline V gives CDR1 SGHNT, CDR2 YENEEA. V lost 0 bases and J lost 4; bases outside the gene matches: 5. This CDR3 has 16 amino acids. The CDR3 is CASSLDTGAFTGELFF. The CDR3 nucleotides are TGTGCCAGCAGCTTAGATACAGGGGCCTTCACCGGGGAGCTGTTTTTT.

The chain recombines TRBV4-2 with TRBJ2-4; 10 nucleotides match TRBD1. This CDR3 comprises 19 residues. From germline, CDR1 is LGHNA and CDR2 YNFKEQ. The J segment lost 1 base and the V segment lost 0 bases, leaving 9 bases of the junction unmatched. The DNA of the CDR3 is TGTGCCAGCAGCCAAGATGAAACCGGGACAGGGGTGGCCAAAAACATTCAGTACTTC. Translating gives CASSQDETGTGVAKNIQYF.

This clonotype showed up just a few times. This chain uses TRBV12-3 or TRBV12-4 with TRBJ1-5; D unresolved. The CDR3 length is 13 residues. The V gene lost 3 bases and the J gene lost 3 bases, with 6 bases spanning the gap. CDR3 amino acids: CASSFGVNQPQHF. The CDR3 bases are TGTGCCAGCAGTTTTGGGGTCAATCAGCCCCAGCATTTT.

This clonotype was seen more than once but under ten times. The chain links TRBV12-3 or TRBV12-4 to TRBJ2-7, with 7 bases lining up with TRBD1. This CDR3 has 12 amino acids. V lost 6 bases and J lost 7; bases outside the gene matches: 6. CDR3 sequence: CASSHRGGEQYF. The DNA of the CDR3 is TGTGCCAGCAGCCACAGGGGTGGAGAGCAGTACTTC.

This clonotype was detected a few times. The chain combines TRBV7-9 with TRBJ2-2; 9 positions agree with TRBD1. The CDR3 length is 15 residues. Looked up from germline, CDR1 is SEHNR and CDR2 is FQNEAQ (reference sequence). The ends lost 0 bases at V and 9 bases at J; junction bases unmatched: 5. The CDR3 region has the DNA TGTGCCAGCAGCTTAGCCACAGGGGGCGACCGGGAGCTGTTTTTT. As protein: CASSLATGGDRELFF.

The chain uses TRBV20-1 and TRBJ2-1; TRBD2 agrees at 10 bases. The CDR3 contains 14 residues. CDR1 and CDR2 from the germline V gene are DFQATT and SNEGSKA (reference sequence). Losses at the gene ends were 1 base for V and 8 bases for J; bases not matched to a gene: 5. The CDR3 loop is CSARVLAGVDEQFF. The CDR3 bases are TGCAGTGCTAGAGTGCTAGCGGGAGTGGATGAGCAGTTCTTC.

This rearrangement joins TRBV10-3 to TRBJ2-7, with a possible D match to TRBD2 (6 bases). This CDR3 has 14 residues. Germline-derived CDR1 and CDR2 are ENHRY and SYGVKD. Trimming shortened V by 3 bases and J by 3 bases, and 12 bases separated the two germline ends. CDR3 amino acids: CAISEPGLRYEQYF. DNA of the CDR3: TGTGCCATCAGTGAACCGGGACTTCGCTACGAGCAGTACTTC.

The chain recombines TRBV28 with TRBJ2-7; D not certain. V lost 6 bases and J 7 bases, leaving 10 bases between the germline ends. CDR1 and CDR2 (germline): MDHEN, SYDVKM. The CDR3 is 11 residues long. CDR3 in amino acids: CASSPGIEQYF. The DNA of the CDR3 is TGTGCCAGCAGCCCCGGAATTGAGCAGTACTTC.

The table lists this clonotype with a few counts. This chain links TRBV20-1 with TRBJ2-7, with 11 bases matching TRBD2. CDR1 is DFQATT and CDR2 is SNEGSKA in the germline V gene (reference sequence). CDR3 size: 13 residues. V shed 6 bases, J shed 4 bases, and the junction held 5 bases outside the gene matches. CDR3 nucleotides: TGCAGTGCCTCACTAGCGGGAGAATACGAGCAGTACTTC. This sequence encodes CSASLAGEYEQYF.

The table lists this clonotype with a few counts. The chain links TRBV7-8 to TRBJ2-4; tentatively, D is TRBD1 (8 bases). Germline CDR1 reads SGHVS; CDR2 reads FQNEAQ. This CDR3 contains 14 residues. Trimming removed 6 bases at V and 8 bases at J, with 17 bases between. The CDR3 region is CASSRQGRVDIQYF. The CDR3, as DNA: TGTGCCAGCAGTAGACAGGGGAGGGTGGACATTCAGTACTTC.

In this sample, this clonotype turned up a few times. The J gene is TRBJ1-5, the V gene TRBV10-3; D gene ambiguous. V lost 4 bases and J lost 4, with 5 bases in between. This CDR3 has 12 residues. Germline lookup yields CDR1 ENHRY and CDR2 SYGVKD. The DNA of the CDR3 is TGTGCCATCAGTGGTAATAATCAGCCCCAGCATTTT. Translating it yields CAISGNNQPQHF.

This clonotype has more than one count but fewer than ten. This chain links TRBV6-2 or TRBV6-3 with TRBJ1-1, with 8 bases aligning to TRBD1. The CDR3 runs 14 residues. Germline-derived CDR1 and CDR2 are MNHEY and SVGEGT. The trim removed 5 bases at V and 5 bases at J, leaving 7 bases unmatched. CDR3 region: CASSTRTGKTEAFF. In DNA form, the CDR3 reads TGTGCCAGCAGTACCCGGACAGGGAAGACTGAAGCTTTCTTT.

The chain joins TRBV20-1 to TRBJ1-6, with 7 bases aligning to TRBD1. Germline trimming cut 1 base from V and 7 bases from J; bases unmatched to any gene: 7. From germline, CDR1 is DFQATT and CDR2 SNEGSKA (reference sequence). The CDR3 is 15 residues long. The CDR3 sequence: CSARAPTGPNSPLHF. CDR3 DNA sequence: TGCAGTGCTAGAGCCCCGACAGGGCCCAATTCACCCCTCCACTTT.

J is TRBJ2-1 and V is TRBV7-3, with TRBD2 matching over 12 bases. The CDR3 runs to 16 residues. J was trimmed by 3 bases and V by 4 bases; bases with no gene match: 4. Germline CDR1 is SGHTA and CDR2 is FQGTGA. The CDR3 DNA reads as TGTGCCAGCAGCTCCCGGACTAGCGGGAACTACAATGAGCAGTTCTTC. Translation gives CASSSRTSGNYNEQFF.

This clonotype has a handful of counts. The chain is built from TRBV20-1 and TRBJ2-3, with D perhaps TRBD2 (5 bases). V was shortened by 0 bases and J by 6 bases, with 13 bases between the two germline ends. The germline gives CDR1 DFQATT, CDR2 SNEGSKA (reference sequence). The CDR3 totals 14 residues. This chain's CDR3 is CSARDSVKVDTQYF. CDR3 sequence (DNA): TGCAGTGCTAGAGATAGCGTGAAGGTTGATACGCAGTATTTT.

For this clonotype: Possible read error: a much larger clone is one base away. The J gene is TRBJ2-1, the V gene TRBV5-1, with no clear D. The CDR3 consists of 15 residues. Germline assignment: CDR1 SGHRS and CDR2 YFSETQ. Trimming removed 8 bases at V and 6 bases at J, with 21 bases between. The CDR3 nucleotides are TGCGCCAGAAGCCCCCCGAAGTCCGGGTCCAATGAGCAGTTCTTC. It specifies CARSPPKSGSNEQFF.